Listed below are T cell receptor beta chains from one sample, sequenced in a study of T cells in Graves' hyperthyroidism and ophthalmopathy. TCRdb reanalysed the multiplex PCR reads using MiXCR and keeps one entry per CDR3 protein. The repertoire consists of some 490,000 distinct CDR3 sequences, with approximately 23% occurring once and the leading ten covering approximately 54%. What was sequenced was blood. The receptors stem from a woman in her 70s with Graves' ophthalmopathy. CDR3s include the opening cysteine and the closing phenylalanine or tryptophan. The D gene is left open where the match is weak. Some rows mark clone size as missing; the rest say once, few, many or name a class of expanded clone.

v_gene: TRBV28
j_gene: TRBJ2-7
abundance: many
d_gene: .
CDR3aa: CASSLEGDTATGQYF
CDR3nt: TGTGCCAGCTCCCTTGAGGGGGACACGGCTACGGGGCAGTACTTC

v_gene: TRBV11-2
j_gene: TRBJ1-2
abundance: many
d_gene: .
CDR3aa: CASSLGPANYGYTF
CDR3nt: TGTGCCAGCAGCTTAGGACCGGCAAACTATGGCTACACCTTC

v_gene: TRBV7-9
j_gene: TRBJ1-2
abundance: few
d_gene: TRBD1
CDR3aa: CASRKGQANYGYTF
CDR3nt: TGTGCCAGCAGGAAGGGACAGGCGAACTATGGCTACACCTTC

v_gene: TRBV5-1
j_gene: TRBJ2-7
abundance: .
d_gene: .
CDR3aa: CASSLTADTYEQYF
CDR3nt: TGCGCCAGCAGCCTAACCGCGGACACCTACGAGCAGTACTTC

v_gene: TRBV3-1
j_gene: TRBJ1-3
abundance: many
d_gene: .
CDR3aa: CASGEQGRGNTIYF
CDR3nt: TGTGCCAGCGGCGAACAGGGTCGGGGAAACACCATATATTTT

v_gene: TRBV15
j_gene: TRBJ1-6
abundance: few
d_gene: .
CDR3aa: CATSRAHRYNSPLHF
CDR3nt: TGTGCCACCAGCAGAGCGCACAGATATAATTCACCCCTCCACTTT

v_gene: TRBV28
j_gene: TRBJ1-1
abundance: many
d_gene: .
CDR3aa: CASSGQTNTEAFF
CDR3nt: TGTGCCAGCAGCGGACAGACAAACACTGAAGCTTTCTTT

v_gene: TRBV18
j_gene: TRBJ2-1
abundance: few
d_gene: .
CDR3aa: CASSAREGPVFF
CDR3nt: TGTGCCAGCTCAGCAAGGGAAGGTCCGGTGTTCTTC

v_gene: TRBV12-3/TRBV12-4
j_gene: TRBJ2-5
abundance: many
d_gene: TRBD1
CDR3aa: CASSPGQGRVETQYF
CDR3nt: TGTGCCAGCAGTCCGGGACAGGGTAGAGTCGAGACCCAGTACTTC

v_gene: TRBV28
j_gene: TRBJ2-1
abundance: few
d_gene: .
CDR3aa: CASRISGPPGGPNEQFF
CDR3nt: TGTGCCAGCAGGATAAGCGGGCCACCAGGAGGGCCCAATGAGCAGTTCTTC

v_gene: TRBV7-3
j_gene: TRBJ2-3
abundance: few
d_gene: TRBD2
CDR3aa: CASSRKAGGLADTQYF
CDR3nt: TGTGCCAGCAGCCGGAAAGCGGGAGGGCTCGCAGATACGCAGTATTTT

v_gene: TRBV11-3
j_gene: TRBJ2-1
abundance: many
d_gene: .
CDR3aa: CASSSGERNEQFF
CDR3nt: TGTGCCAGCAGCTCGGGGGAGAGGAATGAGCAGTTCTTC

v_gene: TRBV6-1
j_gene: TRBJ2-7
abundance: few
d_gene: .
CDR3aa: CASRPDAGLTEQYF
CDR3nt: TGTGCCAGCAGACCCGACGCAGGTCTGACCGAGCAGTACTTC

v_gene: TRBV11-2
j_gene: TRBJ2-1
abundance: many
d_gene: .
CDR3aa: CASSLGQYNEQFF
CDR3nt: TGTGCCAGCAGCTTAGGGCAGTACAATGAGCAGTTCTTC

v_gene: TRBV14
j_gene: TRBJ2-1
abundance: .
d_gene: TRBD2
CDR3aa: CASSPSGRIPHEQFF
CDR3nt: TGTGCCAGCAGCCCTAGCGGGAGAATCCCCCATGAGCAGTTCTTC

v_gene: TRBV4-1
j_gene: TRBJ2-1
abundance: few
d_gene: TRBD2
CDR3aa: CASSQEAGLAGNIERNEQFF
CDR3nt: TGCGCCAGCAGCCAAGAGGCGGGACTAGCGGGAAACATCGAAAGGAATGAGCAGTTCTTC

v_gene: TRBV5-1
j_gene: TRBJ2-3
abundance: .
d_gene: TRBD1
CDR3aa: CASSLGTGGDTQYF
CDR3nt: TGCGCCAGCAGCTTAGGGACAGGGGGCGATACGCAGTATTTT

v_gene: TRBV30
j_gene: TRBJ1-2
abundance: many
d_gene: .
CDR3aa: CAWSVSSLDYTF
CDR3nt: TGTGCCTGGAGTGTATCGTCATTAGACTACACCTTC

v_gene: TRBV12-3/TRBV12-4
j_gene: TRBJ1-5
abundance: few
d_gene: .
CDR3aa: CASSLDSPGPQHF
CDR3nt: TGTGCCAGCAGCTTGGACAGCCCTGGGCCCCAGCATTTT

v_gene: TRBV28
j_gene: TRBJ2-1
abundance: few
d_gene: .
CDR3aa: CASRKSGRSSYNEQFF
CDR3nt: TGTGCCAGCAGAAAATCAGGGCGGAGCTCCTACAATGAGCAGTTCTTC

v_gene: TRBV6-1
j_gene: TRBJ2-1
abundance: few
d_gene: .
CDR3aa: CASSLSGNINEQFF
CDR3nt: TGTGCCAGCAGTCTTTCCGGGAACATCAATGAGCAGTTCTTC

v_gene: TRBV24-1
j_gene: TRBJ2-1
abundance: few
d_gene: TRBD1
CDR3aa: CATSEFGQGDYEQFF
CDR3nt: TGTGCCACCAGTGAATTTGGACAGGGGGACTATGAGCAGTTCTTC

v_gene: TRBV14
j_gene: TRBJ1-6
abundance: .
d_gene: TRBD1
CDR3aa: CASSQDRGQGSPLHF
CDR3nt: TGTGCCAGCAGCCAAGATCGGGGACAGGGTTCACCCCTCCACTTT

v_gene: TRBV19
j_gene: TRBJ2-7
abundance: .
d_gene: .
CDR3aa: CASSWTSSYEQYF
CDR3nt: TGTGCCAGTAGTTGGACTTCCTCCTACGAGCAGTACTTC

v_gene: TRBV6-1
j_gene: TRBJ2-1
abundance: .
d_gene: .
CDR3aa: CASSEVYTYNEQFF
CDR3nt: TGTGCCAGCAGTGAAGTGTACACCTACAATGAGCAGTTCTTC

v_gene: TRBV6-2/TRBV6-3
j_gene: TRBJ2-1
abundance: .
d_gene: .
CDR3aa: CASSLTGRSGNEQFF
CDR3nt: TGTGCCAGCAGTTTGACAGGCCGATCGGGCAATGAGCAGTTCTTC

v_gene: TRBV7-9
j_gene: TRBJ2-1
abundance: few
d_gene: .
CDR3aa: CASSSREYPYNEQFF
CDR3nt: TGTGCCAGCAGCTCCCGGGAATACCCATACAATGAGCAGTTCTTC

v_gene: TRBV7-2
j_gene: TRBJ2-7
abundance: .
d_gene: TRBD2
CDR3aa: CASSLVLAGGYEQYF
CDR3nt: TGTGCCAGCAGCTTGGTACTAGCGGGAGGGTACGAGCAGTACTTC

v_gene: TRBV5-1
j_gene: TRBJ2-4
abundance: .
d_gene: .
CDR3aa: CASSLGAGTNIQYF
CDR3nt: TGCGCCAGCAGCTTGGGGGCCGGGACAAACATTCAGTACTTC

v_gene: TRBV20-1
j_gene: TRBJ1-1
abundance: many
d_gene: .
CDR3aa: CSRRRVGTEAFF
CDR3nt: TGCAGTCGTCGGAGGGTAGGCACTGAAGCTTTCTTT

v_gene: TRBV19
j_gene: TRBJ2-3
abundance: .
d_gene: .
CDR3aa: CASSSRRGDTQYF
CDR3nt: TGTGCCAGTAGTAGCCGACGAGGAGATACGCAGTATTTT

v_gene: TRBV20-1
j_gene: TRBJ2-3
abundance: .
d_gene: .
CDR3aa: CSARDFTGITDTQYF
CDR3nt: TGCAGTGCTAGAGATTTTACGGGAATCACAGATACGCAGTATTTT

v_gene: TRBV7-6
j_gene: TRBJ2-1
abundance: .
d_gene: .
CDR3aa: CASTGDRETQFF
CDR3nt: TGTGCCAGCACAGGGGACCGGGAGACCCAGTTCTTC

v_gene: TRBV12-3/TRBV12-4
j_gene: TRBJ1-2
abundance: few
d_gene: .
CDR3aa: CASSLSGRGDGYTF
CDR3nt: TGTGCCAGCAGTTTATCGGGTAGGGGGGATGGCTACACCTTC

v_gene: TRBV6-1
j_gene: TRBJ1-2
abundance: .
d_gene: .
CDR3aa: CASRDSAKGGYTF
CDR3nt: TGTGCCAGCAGAGACAGTGCCAAAGGGGGCTACACCTTC